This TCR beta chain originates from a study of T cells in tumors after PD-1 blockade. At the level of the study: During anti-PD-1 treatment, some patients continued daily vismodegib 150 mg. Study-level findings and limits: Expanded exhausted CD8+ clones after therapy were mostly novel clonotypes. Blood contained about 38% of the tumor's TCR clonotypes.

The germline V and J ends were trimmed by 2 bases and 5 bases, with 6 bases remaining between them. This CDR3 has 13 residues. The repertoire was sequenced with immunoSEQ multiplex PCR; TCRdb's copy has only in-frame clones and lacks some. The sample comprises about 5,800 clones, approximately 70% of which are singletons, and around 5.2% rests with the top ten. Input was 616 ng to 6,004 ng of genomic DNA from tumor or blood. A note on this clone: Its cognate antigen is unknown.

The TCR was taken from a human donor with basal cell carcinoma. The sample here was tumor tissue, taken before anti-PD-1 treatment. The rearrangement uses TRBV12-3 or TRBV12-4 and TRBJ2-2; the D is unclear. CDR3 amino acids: CASSLTVTGELFF. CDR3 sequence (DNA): TGTGCCAGCAGTTTAACGGTGACCGGGGAGCTGTTTTTT.